This passage covers 29 T cell receptor beta chains from one sample sequenced in a study of OX40 agonist ivuxolimab in advanced cancers. Assay: immunoSEQ multiplex PCR; the TCRdb copy retains only in-frame clones and omits some. The profile shows around 30,000 clones, about 74% of them singletons. Material: CD4+ or CD8+ T cells sorted from blood, obtained in a trial of the OX40 agonist ivuxolimab. The receptors stem from an adult with an advanced solid tumor such as melanoma, head and neck, liver or kidney cancer.

This clone was seen only a few times. Written as DNA, the CDR3 is TGTGCCAGCAGCGTAGAGACGGCGAACACTGAAGCTTTCTTT. This gives the protein CASSVETANTEAFF. V is TRBV9 and J is TRBJ1-1, with D hard to call. With 0 bases removed from V and 1 base from J, the gap between germline ends came to 7 bases. This CDR3 spans 14 amino acids. CDR1 is SGDLS and CDR2 is YYNGEE in the germline V gene. The full variable domain, in which reference TRBV9 and TRBJ1-1 provide the parts outside the CDR3, is DSGVTQTPKHLITATGQRVTLRCSPRSGDLSVYWYQQSLDQGLQFLIQYYNGEERAKGNILERFSAQQFPDLHSELNLSSLELGDSALYFCASSVETANTEAFFGQGTRLTVV.

This clone was seen more than once but under ten times. J is TRBJ1-6 and V is TRBV30; D uncertain. This CDR3 is 15 amino acids long. Germline CDR1 and CDR2: GTSNPN and SVGIG (reference sequence). Trimming pared 4 bases from V and 7 bases from J, leaving 17 bases between. CDR3 residues: CAWTLGGRTNSPLHF. As DNA, the CDR3 is TGTGCCTGGACTCTAGGAGGCAGGACCAATTCACCCCTCCACTTT.

The CDR3 protein is CASRAGTNTGELFF. The CDR3 DNA reads as TGTGCCAGCAGAGCGGGGACTAACACCGGGGAGCTGTTTTTT. The chain is built from TRBV6-5 and TRBJ2-2, with TRBD2 identical over 7 bases. Germline CDR1 reads MNHEY; CDR2 reads SVGAGI. V lost 6 bases, J lost 2 bases, and 3 bases stayed unmatched. The CDR3 consists of 14 residues.

V and J are TRBV18 and TRBJ2-5, with 9 nucleotides matching TRBD1. The junction had 11 bases not matched to a gene; V was cut back by 4 bases and J by 5 bases. The CDR3 runs to 16 residues. CDR1 and CDR2 (germline): KGHSH, LQKENI. Here the CDR3 DNA reads TGTGCCAGCTCACAATCGCGAACAGGGGGCAAGGAGACCCAGTACTTC. Residues: CASSQSRTGGKETQYF.

This clone turned up a few times. The V and J genes are TRBV5-1 and TRBJ1-5, with D unclear. CDR1 SGHRS and CDR2 YFSETQ come from the germline V gene. This CDR3 is 13 amino acids long. V gave up 0 bases and J gave up 5 bases, with 6 bases separating them. In DNA form, the CDR3 reads TGCGCCAGCAGCTTGGAAGTGGATCAGCCCCAGCATTTT. Translating gives CASSLEVDQPQHF.

The chain combines TRBV11-2 with TRBJ1-1, with D possibly TRBD1 on 5 matching bases. Trimming removed 5 bases at V and 10 bases at J, with 14 bases between. CDR1 and CDR2 from the germline V gene are SGHAT and FQNNGV. CDR3 size: 12 residues. The CDR3 loop is CASSNRPRGAFF. In DNA form, the CDR3 reads TGTGCCAGCAGCAACCGACCGAGGGGAGCTTTCTTT.

This clone was picked up one time. The CDR3 is CASTWGHVSGNTIYF. CDR3 bases: TGTGCCAGCACGTGGGGCCACGTCTCTGGAAACACCATATATTTT. V is TRBV4-2 and J is TRBJ1-3; tentatively, D is TRBD1 (5 bases). V was shortened by 7 bases and J by 0 bases, with 13 bases between the two germline ends. Germline CDR1 LGHNA, CDR2 YNFKEQ. This CDR3 has 15 amino acids.

CDR3 DNA: TGTGCCACTACAGGGTCACGGCGTCAGCCCCAGCATTTT. Translating it yields CATTGSRRQPQHF. V gene TRBV21-1 combines with J gene TRBJ1-5; the D segment call TRBD1 is taken from the table without a DNA check. TRBV21-1 is a pseudogene locus. The CDR3 runs to 13 residues.

This clone was recorded once. One junction end disagrees with the germline gene, perhaps due to a read error. The chain recombines TRBV6-1 with TRBJ1-2; tentative D call: TRBD1 (6 bases). This CDR3 is built from 14 residues. Germline CDR1 and CDR2: MNHNS and SASEGT. The CDR3 spells CASGEGPGAHGYTF. As DNA, the CDR3 is TGTGCCAGCGGTGAAGGGCCGGGGGCTCATGGCTACACCTTC.

This chain uses TRBV19 with TRBJ1-2, with TRBD1 matching 9 bases. With V trimmed by 6 bases and J by 8 bases, 13 bases remained unmatched. Germline V gives CDR1 LNHDA, CDR2 SQIVND (reference sequence). This CDR3 is 15 amino acids long. The CDR3 DNA follows: TGTGCCAGTAGGAACACAGGGGGCGCGATTTCCGGCTACACCTTC. Protein: CASRNTGGAISGYTF.

This clone has a single count. The rearrangement uses TRBV27 and TRBJ2-3; TRBD1 aligns across 7 bases. Losses at the gene ends were 5 bases for V and 3 bases for J; bases not matched to a gene: 5. The CDR3 loop spans 14 amino acids. Germline-derived CDR1 and CDR2 are MNHEY and SMNVEV (reference sequence). CDR3: CASSGQAQTDTQYF. The CDR3 region has the DNA TGTGCCAGCAGTGGACAGGCTCAAACAGATACGCAGTATTTT.

The chain is built from TRBV2 and TRBJ1-4; 9 positions agree with TRBD1. The CDR3 consists of 14 residues. Germline CDR1 SNHLY, CDR2 FYNNEI. The junction had 6 bases not matched to a gene; V was cut back by 6 bases and J by 7 bases. In nucleotides, the CDR3 is TGTGCCAGCAGAGCGACAGGGGGAAGTGAAAAACTGTTTTTT. Encoded protein: CASRATGGSEKLFF. Supplemented by reference TRBV2 and TRBJ1-4, the full variable domain reads EPEVTQTPSHQVTQMGQEVILRCVPISNHLYFYWYRQILGQKVEFLVSFYNNEISEKSEIFDDQFSVERPDGSNFTLKIRSTKLEDSAMYFCASRATGGSEKLFFGSGTQLSVL.

This chain connects TRBV6-5 to TRBJ1-5, with D perhaps matching TRBD1 (5 bases). Trimming took off 9 bases at V and 6 bases at J, with 18 bases between the two ends. This CDR3 contains 14 residues. Germline CDR1 MNHEY, CDR2 SVGAGI. The CDR3 sequence is CASGGFTRGQPQHF. For the CDR3, the DNA is TGTGCCAGTGGGGGGTTTACCCGTGGTCAGCCCCAGCATTTT.

In its sample, this clone was seen a few times. The J gene is TRBJ2-3, the V gene TRBV5-6, with 14 bases fitting TRBD2. This CDR3 has 19 residues. The V segment lost 0 bases and the J segment 5 bases; nucleotides outside the gene matches: 11. CDR1 and CDR2 from the germline V gene are SGHDT and YYEEEE. CDR3 sequence (DNA): TGTGCCAGCAGCTTGGCAGCCGGACTAGCGGGGGGAGAAGAAGATACGCAGTATTTT. Protein: CASSLAAGLAGGEEDTQYF. The full variable domain, with the rest looked up from reference TRBV5-6 and TRBJ2-3, is DAGVTQSPTHLIKTRGQQVTLRCSPKSGHDTVSWYQQALGQGPQFIFQYYEEEERQRGNFPDRFSGHQFPNYSSELNVNALLLGDSALYLCASSLAAGLAGGEEDTQYFGPGTRLTVL.

Only a few counts were recorded for this clone. The rearrangement uses TRBV4-1 and TRBJ2-4; 7 nucleotides match TRBD2. The CDR3 has 16 residues. Trimming cost V 2 bases and J 1 base; bases outside gene matches: 5. Germline CDR1 reads MGHRA; CDR2 reads YSYEKL. CDR3 loop: CASSQPGSGAKNIQYF. DNA for the CDR3: TGCGCCAGCAGCCAACCTGGTAGCGGGGCCAAAAACATTCAGTACTTC.

The V and J genes are TRBV30 and TRBJ2-7, with D perhaps TRBD2 (7 bases). Germline CDR1 reads GTSNPN; CDR2 reads SVGIG (reference sequence). There are 12 residues in the CDR3. V was trimmed by 2 bases and J by 4 bases, leaving 9 bases between them. The CDR3 loop reads CAWSRGGYEQYV. DNA of the CDR3: TGTGCCTGGAGTAGGGGGGGATACGAGCAGTACGTC.

This clone qualifies as medium-sized. The V gene is TRBV6-5, the J gene TRBJ1-5; 9 positions match TRBD1. The length of the CDR3 is 15 residues. After removal of 5 bases from V and 5 bases from J, the junction contained 7 bases not matched to a gene. Germline V gene data show CDR1 as MNHEY and CDR2 as SVGAGI. The CDR3: CASSPDRGMHQPQHF. As DNA, the CDR3 is TGTGCCAGCAGTCCCGACAGGGGGATGCATCAGCCCCAGCATTTT.

A few counts support this clone. V is TRBV4-1 and J is TRBJ1-5, with TRBD1 as a possible D gene (5 bases). Germline CDR1 MGHRA, CDR2 YSYEKL. Trimming removed 1 base from V and 0 bases from J, with 16 bases in between. This CDR3 spans 18 amino acids. The CDR3 loop reads CASSQVDMGFYSNQPQHF. Here the CDR3 DNA reads TGCGCCAGCAGCCAAGTGGACATGGGATTTTATAGCAATCAGCCCCAGCATTTT.

This clone was observed a handful of times. The CDR3 DNA reads TGCGCCAGCAGTGAGTTACGGGGGGTCTACAATGAGCAGTTCTTC. Its translation is CASSELRGVYNEQFF. This chain uses TRBV10-1 with TRBJ2-1; 7 bases fit TRBD2. The V and J ends lost 1 base and 3 bases, in that order; junction bases with no gene match: 3. Germline loops: CDR1 WNHNN, CDR2 SYGVQD (reference sequence). This CDR3 is built from 15 residues.

This clone qualifies as medium-sized (0.01 to 0.1%). The chain links TRBV7-2 to TRBJ1-2, with 9 bases aligning to TRBD1. This CDR3 region has 13 residues. The V and J ends lost 6 bases and 8 bases, in that order; junction bases with no gene match: 7. Per the germline V gene, CDR1 is SGHTA and CDR2 is FQGNSA. CDR3 protein: CASSGTGYLGYTF. The CDR3, as DNA: TGTGCCAGCAGTGGGACAGGGTATCTCGGCTACACCTTC.

The chain combines TRBV6-6 with TRBJ1-2, with D perhaps TRBD1 (6 bases). The CDR3 has 13 amino acids. V was cut by 7 bases and J by 0 bases, with 9 bases left in between. CDR1 and CDR2 (germline): MNHNY, SVGAGI (reference sequence). The CDR3 loop is CASTRGPNYGYTF. Written as DNA, the CDR3 is TGTGCCAGCACGCGGGGGCCTAACTATGGCTACACCTTC.

The gene calls are TRBV4-2 and TRBJ1-2; possibly TRBD1 for D (5 bases). CDR1 LGHNA and CDR2 YNFKEQ come from the germline V gene. The CDR3 is 11 amino acids. The V end was cut by 4 bases, the J end by 8 bases, with 8 bases between. The CDR3 region is CASSRRDGYTF. The CDR3 bases are TGTGCCAGCAGCCGAAGGGACGGCTACACCTTC.

This chain uses TRBV19 with TRBJ2-1; D is perhaps TRBD2 (6 bases). V gave up 7 bases and J gave up 7 bases, with 20 bases separating them. The CDR3 is 15 residues long. CDR1 and CDR2 from the germline V gene are LNHDA and SQIVND (reference sequence). The CDR3 loop is CASTRHGQGLNEQFF. In DNA, the CDR3 is TGTGCCAGTACCCGACATGGGCAGGGACTGAATGAGCAGTTCTTC.

The rearrangement uses TRBV30 and TRBJ2-1, with D tentatively TRBD1 (6 bases). V lost 7 bases to trimming and J lost 8 bases, with 12 bases between them. CDR3 length equals 11 residues. Germline assignment: CDR1 GTSNPN and CDR2 SVGIG (reference sequence). CDR3 bases: TGTGCCTTATTACAGGGACATGAGCAGTTCTTC. It yields the protein CALLQGHEQFF.

This clone was seen a few times. V gene TRBV30 combines with J gene TRBJ1-1; perhaps TRBD1 as D (5 bases). Germline V gene data show CDR1 as GTSNPN and CDR2 as SVGIG (reference sequence). The CDR3 extends over 14 amino acids. Between the trimmed V and J ends, which lost 0 bases and 0 bases, there was a span of 8 bases. CDR3 nucleotide sequence: TGTGCCTGGAGTGTCGGGGGTATGAACACTGAAGCTTTCTTT. Protein sequence: CAWSVGGMNTEAFF.

The chain has TRBV6-4 and TRBJ2-4; 9 bases align to TRBD1. The CDR3 contains 18 residues. Looked up from germline, CDR1 is MRHNA and CDR2 is SNTAGT. V shed 3 bases, J shed 4 bases, and the junction held 13 bases outside the gene matches. This chain's CDR3 is CASSEHPAGQGAKNIQYF. The DNA for the CDR3 is TGTGCCAGCAGTGAACACCCCGCGGGACAGGGTGCAAAAAACATTCAGTACTTC.

This clone ranks as medium-sized. The chain recombines TRBV6-5 with TRBJ2-6, with D possibly called TRBD1 or TRBD2 (6 bases each). This CDR3 has 15 residues. V lost 6 bases to trimming and J lost 4 bases, with 13 bases between them. CDR1 MNHEY and CDR2 SVGAGI come from the germline V gene. The CDR3 is CASSPRGAGANVLTF. DNA for the CDR3: TGTGCCAGCAGCCCTAGGGGGGCCGGGGCCAACGTCCTGACTTTC.

The genes are TRBV7-9 and TRBJ2-1; 7 bases align to TRBD2. The germline V gene encodes CDR1 SEHNR and CDR2 FQNEAQ (reference sequence). There are 17 residues in the CDR3. J lost 6 bases, V lost 8 bases, and 19 bases had no gene match. CDR3 sequence reads: CASGGSGAGVTLNEQFF. DNA for the CDR3: TGTGCCAGCGGCGGGAGTGGGGCGGGGGTTACACTCAATGAGCAGTTCTTC.

J is TRBJ2-5 and V is TRBV7-9, with 7 positions matching TRBD1. The end of the DNA aligns better with TRBJ2-7, so the J call may be wrong. This CDR3 region has 13 residues. The germline V gene has CDR1 SEHNR and CDR2 FQNEAQ (reference sequence). CDR3 region: CASSLSGGYEQYF. The DNA for the CDR3 is TGTGCCAGCAGCTTATCAGGGGGCTACGAGCAGTACTTC.